Presented here are 17 T cell receptor beta chains from one specimen sequenced in a study of blood T cell repertoires in COVID-19. The data were produced by immunoSEQ multiplex PCR, yet TCRdb's version contains in-frame clones alone and is incomplete. The repertoire holds approximately 190,000 clones, with 70% to 90% as singletons. Material: peripheral blood. The receptors originated from a woman between 35 and 50 years old who had recovered from COVID-19.

This chain joins TRBV11-2 and TRBJ1-1; D not resolved. Trimming removed 2 bases at V and 6 bases at J, with 16 bases between. The CDR3 spans 15 residues. The V gene's germline CDR1 is SGHAT and CDR2 FQNNGV. CDR3 in DNA: TGTGCCAGCAGCTTATATGAGGGAAGAGGTGCTGAAGCTTTCTTT. Its translation is CASSLYEGRGAEAFF.

A single count supports this clone. V gene TRBV13 combines with J gene TRBJ1-3, with D uncertain. Germline V CDR1 and CDR2: PRHDT, FYEKMQ (reference sequence). The CDR3 sequence is 13 residues long. V lost 7 bases to trimming and J lost 4 bases, with 11 bases between them. The CDR3: CASNFGPGNTIYF. In nucleotides, the CDR3 is TGTGCCAGCAACTTTGGCCCCGGAAACACCATATATTTT.

This clone has only one observation. V is TRBV19 and J is TRBJ1-1, with D hard to call. The V end was cut by 6 bases, the J end by 10 bases, with 15 bases between. The CDR3 has 12 amino acids. Germline V gene sequence: CDR1 LNHDA, CDR2 SQIVND (reference sequence). In DNA, the CDR3 is TGTGCCAGTAGCCCTGTCGGGGTATTAGCTTTCTTT. Its translation: CASSPVGVLAFF. Drawing the rest from reference TRBV19 and TRBJ1-1, the complete variable domain is DGGITQSPKYLFRKEGQNVTLSCEQNLNHDAMYWYRQDPGQGLRLIYYSQIVNDFQKGDIAEGYSVSREKKESFPLTVTSAQKNPTAFYLCASSPVGVLAFFGQGTRLTVV.

V and J are TRBV11-2 and TRBJ2-1, with 7 bases lining up with TRBD1. V gave up 5 bases and J gave up 0 bases; unmatched junction bases: 13. The CDR3 consists of 18 residues. The germline V gene has CDR1 SGHAT and CDR2 FQNNGV. CDR3 DNA: TGTGCCAGCAGCCCGATTAGAGGGGACAGAAGCTCCTACAATGAGCAGTTCTTC. Its protein is CASSPIRGDRSSYNEQFF.

This clone showed up just once. This rearrangement joins TRBV29-1 to TRBJ1-3, with a weak D call TRBD1 (5 bases). The ends were cut back, 4 bases at V and 0 bases at J, with 10 bases in the middle. Per the germline V gene, CDR1 is SQVTM and CDR2 is ANQGSEA. This CDR3 spans 14 amino acids. The CDR3 sequence is CSVASGYSGNTIYF. Here the CDR3 DNA reads TGCAGCGTTGCCTCAGGGTACTCTGGAAACACCATATATTTT. The full variable domain, its missing parts supplied by reference TRBV29-1 and TRBJ1-3, is SAVISQKPSRDICQRGTSLTIQCQVDSQVTMMFWYRQQPGQSLTLIATANQGSEATYESGFVIDKFPISRPNLTFSTLTVSNMSPEDSSIYLCSVASGYSGNTIYFGEGSWLTVV.

The rearrangement joins TRBV28 to TRBJ1-4; unclear D gene. Germline V gene sequence: CDR1 MDHEN, CDR2 SYDVKM. V was trimmed by 3 bases and J by 2 bases, leaving 13 bases between them. This CDR3 is 16 amino acids long. The CDR3 region is CASSLFVSGTNEKLFF. For the CDR3, the DNA is TGTGCCAGCAGTTTGTTCGTCAGTGGTACTAATGAAAAACTGTTTTTT. The full variable domain, rest sourced from reference TRBV28 and TRBJ1-4, is DVKVTQSSRYLVKRTGEKVFLECVQDMDHENMFWYRQDPGLGLRLIYFSYDVKMKEKGDIPEGYSVSREKKERFSLILESASTNQTSMYLCASSLFVSGTNEKLFFGSGTQLSVL.

This clone was recorded a few times. This sequence joins TRBV27 and TRBJ1-2, with 8 bases that match TRBD1. This CDR3 region has 15 residues. Germline V gene data show CDR1 as MNHEY and CDR2 as SMNVEV (reference sequence). V shed 5 bases, J shed 5 bases, and the junction held 10 bases outside the gene matches. CDR3 amino acids: CASSLGLQGGYGYTF. CDR3 bases: TGTGCCAGCAGTCTAGGCCTACAGGGGGGTTATGGCTACACCTTC.

A few counts support this clone. The chain uses TRBV7-6 and TRBJ2-7; the match to TRBD1 covers 9 bases. Germline V gene data show CDR1 as SGHVS and CDR2 as FNYEAQ. The V gene end was trimmed by 4 bases and the J gene end by 5 bases; junction bases not matched to a gene: 3. There are 13 residues in the CDR3. The CDR3: CASSSRDRDEQYF. For the CDR3, the DNA is TGTGCCAGCAGCTCGAGGGACAGGGACGAGCAGTACTTC. The full variable domain, rest sourced from reference TRBV7-6 and TRBJ2-7, is GAGVSQSPRYKVTKRGQDVALRCDPISGHVSLYWYRQALGQGPEFLTYFNYEAQQDKSGLPNDRFSAERPEGSISTLTIQRTEQRDSAMYRCASSSRDRDEQYFGPGTRLTVT.

The chain uses TRBV19 and TRBJ1-5, with D possibly TRBD1 on 6 matching bases. Germline loops: CDR1 LNHDA, CDR2 SQIVND (reference sequence). Trimming took 5 bases from V and 2 from J, leaving 16 bases between them. The CDR3 contains 16 residues. The CDR3 spells CASSVGTRRGNQPQHF. The CDR3 DNA sequence: TGTGCCAGTAGTGTAGGGACACGGAGAGGCAATCAGCCCCAGCATTTT.

CDR3 bases: TGTGCCAGCAGTTTATCAATGGGGCTAGCGGGGACGGGGGAGCAGTACTTC. This gives the protein CASSLSMGLAGTGEQYF. This chain connects TRBV27 to TRBJ2-7, with 9 bases that match TRBD2. V lost 0 bases, J lost 7 bases, and 13 bases stayed unmatched. Germline V gene lookup returns CDR1 MNHEY and CDR2 SMNVEV (reference sequence). The CDR3 has 17 amino acids.

The chain uses TRBV27 and TRBJ1-6; possibly TRBD1 for D (5 bases). The germline gives CDR1 MNHEY, CDR2 SMNVEV (reference sequence). The CDR3 length is 16 residues. With 2 bases removed from V and 7 bases from J, the gap between germline ends came to 15 bases. This CDR3 is CASSLQGVLGNSPLHF. CDR3 sequence (DNA): TGTGCCAGCAGTTTACAAGGGGTGCTCGGGAATTCACCCCTCCACTTT.

The chain is built from TRBV19 and TRBJ2-7, with 9 bases fitting TRBD1. The CDR3 runs to 15 residues. Germline CDR1 is LNHDA and CDR2 is SQIVND (reference sequence). The ends lost 4 bases at V and 5 bases at J; junction bases unmatched: 9. CDR3 coding DNA: TGTGCCAGTAGTAGCGGACAGGGGATCTTCGACGAGCAGTACTTC. Amino acid sequence: CASSSGQGIFDEQYF.

The chain combines TRBV27 with TRBJ2-1, with 9 bases identical to TRBD2. There are 17 residues in the CDR3. CDR1 and CDR2 (germline): MNHEY, SMNVEV (reference sequence). Trimming cost V 2 bases and J 2 bases; bases outside gene matches: 7. The chain's CDR3 is CASSLRRSGSAYNEQFF. The DNA for the CDR3 is TGTGCCAGCAGTTTACGCCGTAGCGGGAGCGCCTACAATGAGCAGTTCTTC.

The rearrangement joins TRBV28 to TRBJ2-7; weak D call: TRBD2 (5 bases). Germline CDR1 is MDHEN and CDR2 is SYDVKM. This CDR3 has 14 residues. V shed 2 bases and J shed 3 bases, with 11 bases lying between them. The CDR3 DNA reads TGTGCCAGCAGTTTAAGTGCCGGGGACTACGAGCAGTACTTC. It codes for CASSLSAGDYEQYF.

V and J are TRBV14 and TRBJ2-7; no firm D call. The V gene lost 1 base and the J gene lost 3 bases, with 4 bases spanning the gap. CDR1 and CDR2 from the germline V gene are SGHDN and FVKESK. The CDR3 consists of 12 residues. CDR3 nucleotide sequence: TGTGCCAGCAGCCAAGTCTACTACGAGCAGTACTTC. Its translation: CASSQVYYEQYF.

This clone was recorded only once. As DNA, the CDR3 is TGTGCCAGCAGCTTCATGTTGACCAAATCGGGCACCGGGGAGCTGTTTTTT. It yields the protein CASSFMLTKSGTGELFF. The chain uses TRBV7-9 and TRBJ2-2; D not certain. The germline V and J ends were trimmed by 3 bases and 4 bases, with 18 bases remaining between them. Looked up from germline, CDR1 is SEHNR and CDR2 is FQNEAQ (reference sequence). This CDR3 is built from 17 residues.

This clone occurred once. The chain recombines TRBV3-1 (or the pseudogene TRBV3-2) with TRBJ2-7; TRBD2 aligns across 10 bases. The CDR3 is 15 residues long. V trimming: 4 bases; J trimming: 6 bases; junction bases outside the gene matches: 9. CDR1 LGHDT and CDR2 YNNKEL come from the germline V gene (reference sequence). CDR3 coding DNA: TGTGCCAGCAGCCCTTCTAGCGGGAGCTTCTCCGAGCAGTACTTC. It yields the protein CASSPSSGSFSEQYF.